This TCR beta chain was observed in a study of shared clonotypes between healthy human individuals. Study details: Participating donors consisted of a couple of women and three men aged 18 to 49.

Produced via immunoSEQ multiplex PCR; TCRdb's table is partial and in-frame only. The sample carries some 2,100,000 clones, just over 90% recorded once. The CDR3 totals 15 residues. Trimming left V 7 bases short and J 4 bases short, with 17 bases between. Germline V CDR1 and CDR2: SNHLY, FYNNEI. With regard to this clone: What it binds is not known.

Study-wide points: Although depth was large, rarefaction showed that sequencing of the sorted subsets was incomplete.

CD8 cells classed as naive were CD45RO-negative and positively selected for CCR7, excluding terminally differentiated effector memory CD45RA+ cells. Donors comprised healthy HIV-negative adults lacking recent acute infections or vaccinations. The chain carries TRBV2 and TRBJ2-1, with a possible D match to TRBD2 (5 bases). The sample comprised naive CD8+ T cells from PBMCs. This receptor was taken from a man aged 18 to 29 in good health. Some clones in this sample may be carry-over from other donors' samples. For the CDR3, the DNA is TGTGCCAGCACTCTCCCGGGAATAGGTTACAATGAGCAGTTCTTC. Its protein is CASTLPGIGYNEQFF. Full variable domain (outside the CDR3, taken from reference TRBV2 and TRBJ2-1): EPEVTQTPSHQVTQMGQEVILRCVPISNHLYFYWYRQILGQKVEFLVSFYNNEISEKSEIFDDQFSVERPDGSNFTLKIRSTKLEDSAMYFCASTLPGIGYNEQFFGPGTRLTVL.